This entry lists 25 T cell receptor beta chains sequenced from one sample in a study of beta chain features in type 1 diabetes. Study-level findings and limits: Among all four CD4+ subsets, Type 1 diabetes patients had TCRB CDR3s that were moderately but significantly shorter.

No antigens are known for them. As every portion of the isolated RNA was reverse transcribed, the sequencing read expressed TCRB transcripts. Using immunoSEQ multiplex PCR, the repertoire was profiled, and TCRdb retains in-frame clones only, with some absent. The sample lists 600,000 to 700,000 clones; roughly an eighth were seen once. The sequencing sample was made of naive CD4+ T cells from blood. These receptors were taken from a man younger than 35 with type 1 diabetes.

This clone was seen a few times. V is TRBV5-4 and J is TRBJ2-1, with D tentatively TRBD1 or TRBD2 (5 bases each). CDR3 length equals 13 residues. Germline V CDR1 and CDR2: SGHNT, YYREEE (reference sequence). The V gene lost 0 bases and the J gene lost 9 bases, with 10 bases spanning the gap. CDR3 amino acids: CASSLGDGVEQFF. CDR3 DNA: TGTGCCAGCAGCTTGGGGGACGGGGTTGAGCAGTTCTTC.

This clone was seen more than once but under ten times. The CDR3 sequence: CASSPTGSSWETQYF. The CDR3, as DNA: TGTGCCAGCTCACCAACAGGGTCATCGTGGGAGACCCAGTACTTC. This chain joins TRBV18 and TRBJ2-5; D is perhaps TRBD1 (6 bases). The CDR3 spans 15 residues. Trimming stripped 2 bases from V and 5 bases from J, with 15 bases between. From germline, CDR1 is KGHSH and CDR2 LQKENI. The variable domain in full, completed from reference TRBV18 and TRBJ2-5, reads NAGVMQNPRHLVRRRGQEARLRCSPMKGHSHVYWYRQLPEEGLKFMVYLQKENIIDESGMPKERFSAEFPKEGPSILRIQQVVRGDSAAYFCASSPTGSSWETQYFGPGTRLLVL.

The chain has TRBV28 and TRBJ2-7; D gene uncertain. This CDR3 has 13 residues. The V gene's germline CDR1 is MDHEN and CDR2 SYDVKM. With 6 bases removed from V and 2 bases from J, the gap between germline ends came to 11 bases. The CDR3 spells CASSPSPTYEQYF. The DNA of the CDR3 is TGTGCCAGCAGCCCCTCACCCACCTACGAGCAGTACTTC.

This clone was seen a handful of times. The rearrangement uses TRBV10-2 and TRBJ1-5; TRBD1 matches 8 bases. The CDR3 extends over 14 amino acids. CDR1 WSHSY and CDR2 SAAADI come from the germline V gene. V gave up 4 bases and J gave up 6 bases; unmatched junction bases: 5. As DNA, the CDR3 is TGCGCCAGCAGTGGAGACAGGGGACTTCAGCCCCAGCATTTT. It codes for CASSGDRGLQPQHF.

On this clone itself: Distinct nucleotide sequences in the sample also encode this CDR3. The chain is built from TRBV7-9 and TRBJ1-3; D uncertain. Trimming pared 5 bases from V and 0 bases from J, leaving 8 bases between. CDR1 is SEHNR, CDR2 FQNEAQ, per germline (reference sequence). The CDR3 consists of 14 residues. This chain's CDR3 is CASSLDGSGNTIYF. The CDR3 DNA sequence: TGTGCCAGCAGCCTAGACGGCTCTGGAAACACCATATATTTT.

The table lists this clone with a few counts. The V call is TRBV29-1, the J call TRBJ1-1; perhaps TRBD1 as D (5 bases). This CDR3 has 14 residues. The V end was cut by 1 base, the J end by 4 bases, with 13 bases between. Germline lookup yields CDR1 SQVTM and CDR2 ANQGSEA. CDR3 residues: CSVEGTWGITEAFF. The CDR3 bases are TGCAGCGTTGAAGGAACGTGGGGGATCACTGAAGCTTTCTTT.

This clone showed up just a few times. J is TRBJ2-1 and V is TRBV18; D is ambiguous. Germline values: CDR1 KGHSH, CDR2 LQKENI. The CDR3 is 13 residues long. The V gene lost 2 bases and the J gene lost 6 bases, with 8 bases spanning the gap. CDR3 bases: TGTGCCAGCTCACCAGGCGGCATCAATGAGCAGTTCTTC. Translating it yields CASSPGGINEQFF.

V usage is TRBV25-1 and J usage is TRBJ1-4; unclear D gene. With 3 bases removed from V and 8 bases from J, the gap between germline ends came to 7 bases. This CDR3 has 12 amino acids. Germline V gene sequence: CDR1 MGHDK, CDR2 SYGVNS. This chain's CDR3 is CASSDNSEKLFF. The CDR3 coding sequence is TGTGCCAGCAGTGATAATTCCGAAAAACTGTTTTTT.

The chain carries TRBV5-1 and TRBJ2-2; 8 bases are a match to TRBD1. Per germline, CDR1 SGHRS and CDR2 YFSETQ. The CDR3 length is 15 residues. The ends lost 7 bases at V and 0 bases at J; junction bases unmatched: 5. The CDR3 sequence: CASAGQVANTGELFF. In DNA, the CDR3 is TGCGCCAGCGCGGGACAGGTCGCGAACACCGGGGAGCTGTTTTTT.

This clone appeared a few times. CDR3 in amino acids: CASSSTGVDTEAFF. DNA of the CDR3: TGTGCCAGCTCATCGACAGGGGTCGACACTGAAGCTTTCTTT. The chain is built from TRBV18 and TRBJ1-1; 8 bases agree with TRBD1. CDR1 is KGHSH, CDR2 LQKENI, per germline. Trimming took 5 bases from V and 3 from J; bases not matched to a gene: 5. The CDR3 is 14 amino acids.

This rearrangement joins TRBV19 to TRBJ2-2; 12 nucleotides match TRBD2. Trimming at V came to 4 bases and at J to 5 bases, leaving 2 bases not matched to a gene. The V gene's germline CDR1 is LNHDA and CDR2 SQIVND (reference sequence). CDR3 size: 15 residues. The CDR3 sequence: CASSRLAGDTGELFF. As DNA, the CDR3 is TGTGCCAGTAGTAGACTAGCGGGGGATACCGGGGAGCTGTTTTTT. Based on the CDR3 plus reference TRBV19 and TRBJ2-2, the full variable domain is DGGITQSPKYLFRKEGQNVTLSCEQNLNHDAMYWYRQDPGQGLRLIYYSQIVNDFQKGDIAEGYSVSREKKESFPLTVTSAQKNPTAFYLCASSRLAGDTGELFFGEGSRLTVL.

This clone was counted only a few times. The gene calls are TRBV6-1 and TRBJ2-7, with D perhaps being TRBD1 or TRBD2 (5 bases each). Trimming removed 2 bases from V and 0 bases from J, with 8 bases in between. CDR3 length: 14 residues. Germline CDR1 MNHNS, CDR2 SASEGT. The DNA for the CDR3 is TGTGCCAGCAGTGAACAGGGAGCCTCCTACGAGCAGTACTTC. Amino acid sequence: CASSEQGASYEQYF.

The genes are TRBV7-9 and TRBJ1-6; D is uncertain. CDR1 is SEHNR, CDR2 FQNEAQ, per germline (reference sequence). Trimming left V 0 bases short and J 4 bases short, with 7 bases between. The CDR3 extends over 15 amino acids. CDR3 in amino acids: CASSLARDYNSPLHF. As DNA, the CDR3 is TGTGCCAGCAGCTTAGCACGGGATTATAATTCACCCCTCCACTTT. The full variable domain, its missing parts supplied by reference TRBV7-9 and TRBJ1-6, is DTGVSQNPRHKITKRGQNVTFRCDPISEHNRLYWYRQTLGQGPEFLTYFQNEAQLEKSRLLSDRFSAERPKGSFSTLEIQRTEQGDSAMYLCASSLARDYNSPLHFGNGTRLTVT.

In this sample, this clone turned up a few times. V and J are TRBV30 and TRBJ2-3; D is perhaps TRBD2 (7 bases). Trimming removed 3 bases from V and 1 base from J, with 14 bases in between. In germline, CDR1 is GTSNPN, CDR2 SVGIG (reference sequence). The CDR3 runs to 15 residues. The CDR3 here is CAWSAGGGGTDTQYF. CDR3 bases: TGTGCCTGGAGCGCTGGCGGGGGCGGCACAGATACGCAGTATTTT.

In DNA form, the CDR3 reads TGTGCCAGCAGACGGACCCCGGGACAGGACTATGGCTACACCTTC. Protein sequence: CASRRTPGQDYGYTF. The chain combines TRBV6-4 with TRBJ1-2, with 8 nucleotides matching TRBD1. The CDR3 has 15 residues. From germline, CDR1 is MRHNA and CDR2 SNTAGT. V shed 6 bases and J 3 bases; nucleotides not matched to a gene: 9.

In its sample, this clone was seen a few times. The rearrangement joins TRBV19 to TRBJ2-5; tentatively, D is TRBD2 (6 bases). V was cut by 3 bases and J by 7 bases, with 15 bases left in between. This CDR3 has 14 residues. The germline gives CDR1 LNHDA, CDR2 SQIVND (reference sequence). CDR3 residues: CASSMETSYATQYF. The CDR3 DNA reads TGTGCCAGTAGTATGGAAACTAGCTACGCGACCCAGTACTTC.

A few counts support this clone. The chain links TRBV19 to TRBJ2-2; possible D gene TRBD2, 5 bases. CDR1 is LNHDA and CDR2 is SQIVND in the germline V gene (reference sequence). Deletions cut 4 bases from V and 2 bases from J, with 8 bases between. This CDR3 spans 14 amino acids. The CDR3 DNA is TGTGCCAGTAGTACGACTAAAAACACCGGGGAGCTGTTTTTT. Its translation: CASSTTKNTGELFF. Using reference TRBV19 and TRBJ2-2 for the parts outside the CDR3, the full variable domain is DGGITQSPKYLFRKEGQNVTLSCEQNLNHDAMYWYRQDPGQGLRLIYYSQIVNDFQKGDIAEGYSVSREKKESFPLTVTSAQKNPTAFYLCASSTTKNTGELFFGEGSRLTVL.

In its sample, this clone was seen a few times. The V and J genes are TRBV13 and TRBJ1-6; TRBD1 might be the D (5 bases). V lost 5 bases, J lost 7 bases, and 12 bases lay in between. CDR1 is PRHDT and CDR2 is FYEKMQ in the germline V gene (reference sequence). The CDR3 totals 14 residues. The CDR3 nucleotides are TGTGCCAGCAGCCAGGGTAGGGTCAATTCACCCCTCCACTTT. Its translation: CASSQGRVNSPLHF.

The sample holds a few counts of this clone. The chain employs TRBV30 and TRBJ2-7; D not resolved. Trimming took off 5 bases at V and 5 bases at J, with 7 bases between the two ends. CDR3 length equals 10 residues. Germline CDR1 and CDR2: GTSNPN and SVGIG (reference sequence). The CDR3 protein is CAWGPHEQYF. CDR3 DNA sequence: TGTGCCTGGGGGCCGCACGAGCAGTACTTC. Supplemented by reference TRBV30 and TRBJ2-7, the full variable domain reads SQTIHQWPATLVQPVGSPLSLECTVEGTSNPNLYWYRQAAGRGLQLLFYSVGIGQISSEVPQNLSASRPQDRQFILSSKKLLLSDSGFYLCAWGPHEQYFGPGTRLTVT.

This clone was counted only a few times. The chain combines TRBV7-2 with TRBJ1-6; D gene ambiguous. CDR3 length: 12 residues. From germline, CDR1 is SGHTA and CDR2 FQGNSA. With 8 bases removed from V and 7 bases from J, the gap between germline ends came to 9 bases. This CDR3 is CASGTQNSPLHF. In DNA form, the CDR3 reads TGTGCCAGCGGTACTCAAAATTCACCCCTCCACTTT.

The gene calls are TRBV5-4 and TRBJ1-2, with 8 nucleotides matching TRBD1. The V gene's germline CDR1 is SGHNT and CDR2 YYREEE (reference sequence). J was trimmed by 3 bases and V by 3 bases; bases with no gene match: 4. CDR3 length equals 14 residues. The DNA of the CDR3 is TGTGCCAGCAGCTCGCAGACAGGGGACTATGGCTACACCTTC. Translation gives CASSSQTGDYGYTF.

For this clone: Other DNA sequences of this sample code for an identical CDR3. V and J are TRBV30 and TRBJ2-7; D call uncertain. The CDR3 length is 12 residues. Looked up from germline, CDR1 is GTSNPN and CDR2 is SVGIG (reference sequence). V was shortened by 3 bases and J by 0 bases, with 6 bases between the two germline ends. The CDR3 loop reads CAWSPDSYEQYF. DNA for the CDR3: TGTGCCTGGAGCCCAGACTCCTACGAGCAGTACTTC.

This chain joins TRBV4-1 and TRBJ2-4; 8 nucleotides agree with TRBD2. The CDR3 is made up of 15 amino acids. Germline loops: CDR1 MGHRA, CDR2 YSYEKL. V lost 0 bases, J lost 15 bases, and 13 bases stayed unmatched. The CDR3 region is CASSQEGGGFRMMYF. In nucleotides, the CDR3 is TGCGCCAGCAGCCAAGAAGGCGGGGGGTTTAGGATGATGTACTTC.

J is TRBJ2-6 and V is TRBV2, with D maybe TRBD1 (6 bases). CDR1 is SNHLY, CDR2 FYNNEI, per germline. The V and J ends lost 5 bases and 2 bases respectively, with 10 bases between them. The CDR3 runs 15 residues. The CDR3 sequence is CASSTGTTGANVLTF. CDR3 coding DNA: TGTGCCAGCAGTACCGGGACAACTGGGGCCAACGTCCTGACTTTC.

This clone came up a few times. J is TRBJ1-1 and V is TRBV7-2; a possible D gene is TRBD1 (5 bases). The germline CDR1 and CDR2 sequences are SGHTA and FQGNSA. V dropped 5 bases and J dropped 1 base, with 11 bases sitting between them. This CDR3 has 14 amino acids. CDR3 DNA sequence: TGTGCCAGCAGCGGGCGGACACCGAACACTGAAGCTTTCTTT. Translated, it gives CASSGRTPNTEAFF. Supplemented by reference TRBV7-2 and TRBJ1-1, the full variable domain reads GAGVSQSPSNKVTEKGKDVELRCDPISGHTALYWYRQSLGQGLEFLIYFQGNSAPDKSGLPSDRFSAERTGGSVSTLTIQRTQQEDSAVYLCASSGRTPNTEAFFGQGTRLTVV.